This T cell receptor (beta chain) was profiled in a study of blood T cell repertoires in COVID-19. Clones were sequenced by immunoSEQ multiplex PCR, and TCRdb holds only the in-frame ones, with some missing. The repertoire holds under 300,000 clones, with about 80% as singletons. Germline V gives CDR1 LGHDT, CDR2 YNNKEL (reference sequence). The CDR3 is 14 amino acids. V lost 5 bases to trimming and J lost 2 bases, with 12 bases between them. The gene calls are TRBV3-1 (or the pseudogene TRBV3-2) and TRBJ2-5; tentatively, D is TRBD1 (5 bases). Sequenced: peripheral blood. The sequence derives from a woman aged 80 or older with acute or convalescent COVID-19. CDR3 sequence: CASSAMGRQETQYF. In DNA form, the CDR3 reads TGTGCCAGCAGCGCAATGGGGCGACAAGAGACCCAGTACTTC.